This TCR beta chain was found in a study of T cells in localized non-small cell lung cancer. Study-wide points: It was uninvolved adjacent lung that showed the highest T cell clonality, exceeding tumor. Heterogeneity cannot be ruled out, as sequencing used one tumor region only.

This clone was found a few times. Its antigen is undetermined. The CDR3 length is 14 residues. With V trimmed by 2 bases and J by 7 bases, 8 bases remained unmatched. The germline CDR1 and CDR2 sequences are LGHNA and YNFKEQ. Only in-frame clones appear in the TCRdb table, and some are missing; sequencing was by immunoSEQ multiplex PCR. Of fewer than 40,000 clones in the sample, nearly 80% were seen once. The sequenced sample was peripheral blood, obtained before any cancer treatment. The TCR originated in a male donor aged 60 or older with stage II squamous cell lung carcinoma. V usage is TRBV4-2 and J usage is TRBJ2-7, with 7 bases aligning to TRBD2. CDR3 protein: CASSQHPTGGEQYF. The CDR3 DNA reads TGTGCCAGCAGCCAACACCCCACGGGGGGTGAGCAGTACTTC.